A single sample is the source of the 12 T cell receptor beta chains below, sequenced in a study of cytomegalovirus exposure and HLA in healthy donors. Primers: 60 Vbeta forward and 13 Jbeta reverse. Here immunoSEQ multiplex PCR was the method, and the copy in TCRdb shows in-frame clones only, minus some. The table records around 37,000 clones, around 82% of them present only once. Sequencing was done on a sample of PBMCs. These TCRs come from a woman aged 18-29 years in good health and CMV-seropositive.

The J gene is TRBJ1-1, the V gene TRBV5-6; TRBD1 might be the D (6 bases). CDR1 SGHDT and CDR2 YYEEEE come from the germline V gene. The CDR3 runs to 16 residues. Trimming removed 6 bases from V and 4 bases from J, with 22 bases in between. The CDR3 loop is CASTTSTSRQATEAFF. In DNA form, the CDR3 reads TGTGCCAGCACCACTTCAACCTCTAGACAGGCCACTGAAGCTTTCTTT.

V gene TRBV9 combines with J gene TRBJ1-2; 9 bases agree with TRBD1. Germline CDR1 is SGDLS and CDR2 is YYNGEE. The CDR3 sequence is 18 residues long. V shed 4 bases, J shed 0 bases, and the junction held 13 bases outside the gene matches. The CDR3 protein is CASSTWTGAKLANYGYTF. For the CDR3, the DNA is TGTGCCAGCAGCACTTGGACAGGGGCGAAATTAGCTAACTATGGCTACACCTTC.

This clone came up a few times. This chain uses TRBV21-1 with TRBJ2-2; no check of the table's D call, TRBD2, against the DNA was made. TRBV21-1 is flagged as a pseudogene. The CDR3 is made up of 16 amino acids. For the CDR3, the DNA is TGTGCCAGCAGCAGGCGGTCGGAGGGACCCACCGGGGAGCTGTTTTTT. Translated: CASSRRSEGPTGELFF.

This chain uses TRBV5-8 with TRBJ2-1, with 13 bases identical to TRBD2. The CDR3 is 16 amino acids. The junction had 8 bases not matched to a gene; V was cut back by 1 base and J by 10 bases. CDR1 and CDR2 from the germline V gene are SGHTS and YDEGEE. The CDR3 loop is CASSLWGTSGMGEQFF. The CDR3 nucleotides read TGTGCCAGCAGCTTGTGGGGGACTAGCGGGATGGGAGAGCAGTTCTTC.

V is TRBV18 and J is TRBJ2-1, with 10 bases aligning to TRBD2. J lost 8 bases, V lost 0 bases, and 10 bases had no gene match. The CDR3 contains 17 residues. CDR1 is KGHSH and CDR2 is LQKENI in the germline V gene. The DNA of the CDR3 is TGTGCCAGCTCACCACCGAAAGAGCTAGCGGGAGCGGATGAGCAGTTCTTC. The encoded protein is CASSPPKELAGADEQFF.

V usage is TRBV7-6 and J usage is TRBJ1-1; weak D call: TRBD1 (5 bases). The germline gives CDR1 SGHVS, CDR2 FNYEAQ. The CDR3 spans 14 residues. V lost 4 bases and J lost 1, with 10 bases in between. DNA of the CDR3: TGTGCCAGCAGCTCTGACCAGGGGAACACTGAAGCTTTCTTT. Its translation is CASSSDQGNTEAFF.

This chain joins TRBV6-5 and TRBJ2-7; 8 bases are a match to TRBD2. The CDR3 has 14 amino acids. The germline V gene encodes CDR1 MNHEY and CDR2 SVGAGI. Trimming at V came to 11 bases and at J to 0 bases, leaving 9 bases not matched to a gene. The CDR3 DNA follows: TGTGCCGCCCAAGTAGCGGGATCCTCCTACGAGCAGTACTTC. Translated: CAAQVAGSSYEQYF.

The genes are TRBV28 and TRBJ2-1; 16 nucleotides align to TRBD2. The J segment lost 8 bases and the V segment lost 6 bases, leaving 16 bases of the junction unmatched. This CDR3 region has 19 residues. The germline V gene has CDR1 MDHEN and CDR2 SYDVKM. CDR3 DNA sequence: TGTGCCAGCAGCCTTTTTCTTCCGGGACTAGCGGGAGGGTCTCATGAGCAGTTCTTC. Its protein is CASSLFLPGLAGGSHEQFF.

V and J are TRBV6-6 and TRBJ2-7, with D perhaps matching TRBD1 (6 bases). Trimming left V 6 bases short and J 0 bases short, with 18 bases between. This CDR3 is built from 16 residues. CDR1 MNHNY and CDR2 SVGAGI come from the germline V gene (reference sequence). This chain's CDR3 is CASRTGGSRSSYEQYF. CDR3 DNA sequence: TGTGCCAGCAGAACTGGGGGCAGTAGGAGCTCCTACGAGCAGTACTTC.

The chain carries TRBV5-8 and TRBJ2-7, with D hard to call. V lost 0 bases, J lost 4 bases, and 11 bases lay in between. CDR1 is SGHTS, CDR2 YDEGEE, per germline. This CDR3 is 14 amino acids long. The CDR3 DNA reads TGTGCCAGCAGCTTGGGTTTTATTTCGTACGAGCAGTACTTC. As protein: CASSLGFISYEQYF. The variable domain in full, completed from reference TRBV5-8 and TRBJ2-7, reads EAGVTQSPTHLIKTRGQQATLRCSPISGHTSVYWYQQALGLGLQFLLWYDEGEERNRGNFPPRFSGRQFPNYSSELNVNALELEDSALYLCASSLGFISYEQYFGPGTRLTVT.

V usage is TRBV9 and J usage is TRBJ1-2, with TRBD1 identical over 7 bases. V was pared by 3 bases and J by 4 bases, with 9 bases of the junction left unmatched. The CDR3 is 15 amino acids. Germline loops: CDR1 SGDLS, CDR2 YYNGEE. The CDR3 is CASSGRRGSGYGYTF. DNA for the CDR3: TGTGCCAGCAGCGGACGCAGGGGGTCCGGCTATGGCTACACCTTC.

This chain uses TRBV7-9 with TRBJ2-2; 12 nucleotides match TRBD1. V was clipped by 6 bases and J by 9 bases; unmatched bases: 8. The germline CDR1 and CDR2 sequences are SEHNR and FQNEAQ (reference sequence). This CDR3 spans 15 amino acids. The CDR3 is CASRRGTGGLRELFF. CDR3 nucleotides: TGTGCCAGCAGACGCGGGACAGGGGGCCTAAGGGAGCTGTTTTTT.